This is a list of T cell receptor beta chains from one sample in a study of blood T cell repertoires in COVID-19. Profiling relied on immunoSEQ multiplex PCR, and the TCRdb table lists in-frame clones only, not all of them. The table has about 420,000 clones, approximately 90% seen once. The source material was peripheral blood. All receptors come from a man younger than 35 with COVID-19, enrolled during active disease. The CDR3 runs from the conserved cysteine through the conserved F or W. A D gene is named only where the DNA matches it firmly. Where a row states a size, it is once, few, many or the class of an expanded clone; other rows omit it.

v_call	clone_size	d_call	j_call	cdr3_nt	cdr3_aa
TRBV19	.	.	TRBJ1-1	TGTGCCAGTAGTAAATACATGAACACTGAAGCTTTCTTT	CASSKYMNTEAFF
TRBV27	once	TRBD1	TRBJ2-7	TGTGCCAGTAGCCGACAGGGTGACGCCTACGAGCAGTACTTC	CASSRQGDAYEQYF
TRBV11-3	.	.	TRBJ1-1	TGTGCCAGCAGCTTAGTGGGGCCTGGGTCTGAAGCTTTCTTT	CASSLVGPGSEAFF
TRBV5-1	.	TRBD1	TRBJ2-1	TGCGCCAGCAGCTTGGAAGGACAGGGTACCAATGAGCAGTTCTTC	CASSLEGQGTNEQFF
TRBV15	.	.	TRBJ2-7	TGTGCCACCAGCAGAGTGATAGGGGGGGACGAGCAGTACTTC	CATSRVIGGDEQYF
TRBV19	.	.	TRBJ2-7	TGTGCCACCTCGACAGGCTACGAGCAGTACTTC	CATSTGYEQYF
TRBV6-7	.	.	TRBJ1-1	TGTGCCATACTCAGGGGTGGAGCTTTCTTT	CAILRGGAFF
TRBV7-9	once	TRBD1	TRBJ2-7	TGTGCCAGCCGGGGACAGATGGGACACGAGCAGTACTTC	CASRGQMGHEQYF
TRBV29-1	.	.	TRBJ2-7	TGCAGCGTTGAAGGGCTTTCCTACGAGCAGTACTTC	CSVEGLSYEQYF
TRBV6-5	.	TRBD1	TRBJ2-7	TGTGCCAGCAGGACTTCCGGGACAGGGTTTTACGAGCAGTACTTC	CASRTSGTGFYEQYF
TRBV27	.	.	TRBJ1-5	TGTGCCAGCAGTCTACTTGGCGCGGGCAATCAGCCCCAGCATTTT	CASSLLGAGNQPQHF
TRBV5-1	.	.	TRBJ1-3	TGCGCCAGCAGGCTAGAATTAGACTCTGGAAACACCATATATTTT	CASRLELDSGNTIYF
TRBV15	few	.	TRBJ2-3	TGTGCCACCAGCAGGGGCGAGACCCGGGATACGCAGTATTTT	CATSRGETRDTQYF
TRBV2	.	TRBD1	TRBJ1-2	TGTGCCATCCACAGGGGCCTTAATGGCTACACCTTC	CAIHRGLNGYTF
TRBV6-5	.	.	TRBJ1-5	TGTGCCAGCAGAGGGACAATTTATAGCAATCAGCCCCAGCATTTT	CASRGTIYSNQPQHF
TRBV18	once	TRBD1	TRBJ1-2	TGTGCCAGCTCACCACTGGACAGGGCGAATGGCTACACCTTC	CASSPLDRANGYTF
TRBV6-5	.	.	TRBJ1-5	TGTGCCAGCAGTTCCGGACAGATTAATCAGCCCCAGCATTTT	CASSSGQINQPQHF
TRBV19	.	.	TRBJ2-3	TGTGCCAGTAGTAGCAGACTCCCAGATACGCAGTATTTT	CASSSRLPDTQYF
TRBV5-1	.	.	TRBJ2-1	TGCGCCAGCAGCTTGTCGACAGGAAGCTACAATGAGCAGTTCTTC	CASSLSTGSYNEQFF
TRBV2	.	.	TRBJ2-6	TGTGCCAGCAGTACCCAAGGGGGGGCAGGCCTTGGGGCCAACGTCCTGACTTTC	CASSTQGGAGLGANVLTF
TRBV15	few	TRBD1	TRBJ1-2	TGTGCCACCAGCAGGGGCGACAGGGGCTCGGCTTTGGGCTACACCTTC	CATSRGDRGSALGYTF
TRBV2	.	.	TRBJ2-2	TGTGCCAGCAGTCGGAACGTAGGGAGTTGGGCCGGGGAGCTGTTTTTT	CASSRNVGSWAGELFF
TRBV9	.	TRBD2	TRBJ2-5	TGTGCCAGCAGCGTAGAAGATGGGACTAGAGGTATAGAAGAGACCCAGTACTTC	CASSVEDGTRGIEETQYF
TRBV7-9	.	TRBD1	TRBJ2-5	TGTGCCAGCAGCCGTTCAGGGGGGACCCAGTACTTC	CASSRSGGTQYF
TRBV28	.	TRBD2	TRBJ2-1	TGTGCCAGCAATCCCGAAACCCGAAAGCGGGAGTACTACAATGAGCAGTTCTTC	CASNPETRKREYYNEQFF
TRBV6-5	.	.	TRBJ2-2	TGTGCCAGCAATCCCTTCGTCTCCACCGGGGAGCTGTTTTTT	CASNPFVSTGELFF
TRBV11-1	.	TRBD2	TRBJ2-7	TGTGCCAGCAGCCTCCTTAGCGGGAGTAGCTACGAGCAGTACTTC	CASSLLSGSSYEQYF
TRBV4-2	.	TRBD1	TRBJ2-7	TGTGCCAGCAGCACCGGACAGGGGGGGACCTACGAGCAGTACTTC	CASSTGQGGTYEQYF
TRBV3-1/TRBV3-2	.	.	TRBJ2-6	TGTGCCAGCAGCCAAGGAATTTCGGGGACTGGGGCCAACGTCCTGACTTTC	CASSQGISGTGANVLTF
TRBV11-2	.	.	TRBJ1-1	TGTGCCAGCAGCGCACGCCAGGGTGTCGGGACTGAAGCTTTCTTT	CASSARQGVGTEAFF
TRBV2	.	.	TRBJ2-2	TGTGCCAGCAGTGCGTCGAGCATCGGGGAGCTGTTTTTT	CASSASSIGELFF
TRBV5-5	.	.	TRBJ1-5	TGTGCCAGCAGCTTTGGAGTCAATCAGCCCCAGCATTTT	CASSFGVNQPQHF
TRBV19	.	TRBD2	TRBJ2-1	TGTGCCAGTAGTGCACTAGCGGGAGGGCTGGTTGAGCAGTTCTTC	CASSALAGGLVEQFF
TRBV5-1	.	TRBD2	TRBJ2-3	TGCGCCAGCAGCTTGGAGACTAGCGGGAGCACAGATACGCAGTATTTT	CASSLETSGSTDTQYF
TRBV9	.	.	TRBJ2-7	TGTGCCAGCGGGAAGCAGGGGTCCACCTACGAGCAGTACTTC	CASGKQGSTYEQYF
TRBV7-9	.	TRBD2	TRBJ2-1	TGTGCCAGCAGCTGGAAGCGGGGGCCTTTCGAGCAGTTCTTC	CASSWKRGPFEQFF
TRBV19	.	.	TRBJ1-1	TGTGCCAGTAGTCTCGGACAGAACACTGAAGCTTTCTTT	CASSLGQNTEAFF
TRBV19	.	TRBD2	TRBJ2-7	TGTGCCAGTAGTATTGGACCGGGAGGGCCCAACGAGCAGTACTTC	CASSIGPGGPNEQYF
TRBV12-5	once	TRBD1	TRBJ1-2	TGTGCTAGTGGTTTGGCCCTACCAACGACAGGGTATGGCTACACCTTC	CASGLALPTTGYGYTF
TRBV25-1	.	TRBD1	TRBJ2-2	TGTGCCAGCAGTGCAGGGACAGGGAACACCGGGGAGCTGTTTTTT	CASSAGTGNTGELFF
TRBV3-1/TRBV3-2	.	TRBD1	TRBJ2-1	TGTGCCAGCAGCCAAGATCGTGGGACAGGGGTACACAATGAGCAGTTCTTC	CASSQDRGTGVHNEQFF
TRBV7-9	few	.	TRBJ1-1	TGTGCCAGCAGCAGGACAGCCATGAACACTGAAGCTTTCTTT	CASSRTAMNTEAFF
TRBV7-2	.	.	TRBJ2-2	TGTGCCAGCAGCTTGACGGACACCAACACCGGGGAGCTGTTTTTT	CASSLTDTNTGELFF
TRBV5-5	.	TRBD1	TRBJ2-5	TGTGCCAGCAGCTTGGGATCGCCAGGGGGGACCCAGTACTTC	CASSLGSPGGTQYF
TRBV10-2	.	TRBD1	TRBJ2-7	TGCGCCAGTAGGGAAGACAGGGTTAAGGACGAGCAGTACTTC	CASREDRVKDEQYF
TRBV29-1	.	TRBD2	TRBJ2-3	TGCAGCGTTGGGCTAGCGGGAGAGGTCGGAACTTCAGATACGCAGTATTTT	CSVGLAGEVGTSDTQYF
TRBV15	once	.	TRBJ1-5	TGTGCCACCAGCAGAGGCAGAAATCAGCCCCAGCATTTT	CATSRGRNQPQHF
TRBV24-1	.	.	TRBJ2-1	TGTGCCACCAGTGATCAGCCGGGAGTAAACAATGAGCAGTTCTTC	CATSDQPGVNNEQFF